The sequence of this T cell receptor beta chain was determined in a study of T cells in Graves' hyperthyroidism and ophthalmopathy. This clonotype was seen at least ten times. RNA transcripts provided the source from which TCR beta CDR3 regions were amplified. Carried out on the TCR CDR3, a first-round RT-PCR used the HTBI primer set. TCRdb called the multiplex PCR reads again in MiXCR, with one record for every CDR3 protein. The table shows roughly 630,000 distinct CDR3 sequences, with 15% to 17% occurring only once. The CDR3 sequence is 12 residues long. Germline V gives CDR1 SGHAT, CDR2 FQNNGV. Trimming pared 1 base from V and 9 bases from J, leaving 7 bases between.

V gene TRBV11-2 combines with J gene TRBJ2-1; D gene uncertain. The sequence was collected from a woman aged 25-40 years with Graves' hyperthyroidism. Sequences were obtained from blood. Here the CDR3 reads CASSLVSLEQFF. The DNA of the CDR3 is TGTGCCAGCAGCTTAGTTTCCCTTGAGCAGTTCTTC.